The 20 T cell receptor beta chains reported below all come from one sample, sequenced in a study of blood T cell repertoires in COVID-19. The assay was immunoSEQ multiplex PCR, and TCRdb's table has in-frame clones only and misses some. The data hold some 150,000 clones, with 88% observed a single time. The specimen was PBMCs or T cells enriched from blood (not recorded which). The receptors come from a woman aged 30 to 39 with acute COVID-19.

CDR3 sequence reads: CASGENPGKHYKNIQYF. The CDR3 bases are TGTGCCAGCGGCGAAAACCCAGGGAAGCATTACAAAAACATTCAGTACTTC. The chain has TRBV11-3 and TRBJ2-4; D may be TRBD1 (5 bases). This CDR3 is built from 17 residues. V was cut by 8 bases and J by 3 bases, with 23 bases left in between. From germline, CDR1 is SGHNT and CDR2 YENEEA.

The CDR3 loop reads CASGRDRSNQPQHF. CDR3 DNA: TGTGCCAGCGGCCGGGACAGGAGCAATCAGCCCCAGCATTTT. The chain joins TRBV27 to TRBJ1-5, with 8 bases identical to TRBD1. Per the germline V gene, CDR1 is MNHEY and CDR2 is SMNVEV (reference sequence). The CDR3 is made up of 14 amino acids. The V gene end was trimmed by 8 bases and the J gene end by 1 base; junction bases not matched to a gene: 4.

The chain has TRBV7-3 and TRBJ2-5, with a weak D call TRBD2 (5 bases). Trimming left V 5 bases short and J 2 bases short, with 15 bases between. The CDR3 has 15 amino acids. Germline V gene data show CDR1 as SGHTA and CDR2 as FQGTGA. The CDR3 DNA reads TGTGCCAGCAGCCGCCAAGTAGCGCCTCAAGAGACCCAGTACTTC. It encodes CASSRQVAPQETQYF.

The rearrangement uses TRBV6-5 and TRBJ2-5, with D possibly TRBD1 on 6 matching bases. CDR3 length: 15 residues. From germline, CDR1 is MNHEY and CDR2 SVGAGI. V dropped 0 bases and J dropped 2 bases, with 10 bases sitting between them. CDR3 nucleotides: TGTGCCAGCAGTTACTCTGGGGGCTATCAAGAGACCCAGTACTTC. This translates into CASSYSGGYQETQYF.

The chain is built from TRBV10-3 and TRBJ2-7; TRBD2 matches at 8 bases. J lost 3 bases, V lost 3 bases, and 7 bases had no gene match. Germline CDR1 reads ENHRY; CDR2 reads SYGVKD. The CDR3 sequence is 15 residues long. CDR3 in DNA: TGTGCCATCAGTGATTCCGGGACTAGAGTCTACGAGCAGTACTTC. It is translated as CAISDSGTRVYEQYF.

The J gene is TRBJ2-3, the V gene TRBV30; 9 bases align to TRBD2. This CDR3 contains 14 residues. Germline values: CDR1 GTSNPN, CDR2 SVGIG (reference sequence). With 0 bases clipped from V and 4 bases from J, the junction kept 2 bases outside the gene matches. CDR3 nucleotides: TGTGCCTGGAGTGTTGGCGGGAGGGCAGATACGCAGTATTTT. Protein product: CAWSVGGRADTQYF.

The gene calls are TRBV19 and TRBJ1-4; D is uncertain. The CDR3 extends over 14 amino acids. Trimming stripped 9 bases from V and 8 bases from J, with 19 bases between. Germline V gives CDR1 LNHDA, CDR2 SQIVND (reference sequence). The chain's CDR3 is CASVGGSMKEKLFF. DNA for the CDR3: TGTGCCAGCGTGGGAGGATCTATGAAAGAAAAACTGTTTTTT.

The chain links TRBV7-2 to TRBJ1-1, with 9 bases aligning to TRBD1. J gave up 1 base and V 7 bases, and 7 bases lay outside the gene matches. The V gene's germline CDR1 is SGHTA and CDR2 FQGNSA. CDR3 length equals 15 residues. The CDR3 loop reads CASNLDRGKNTEAFF. CDR3 sequence (DNA): TGTGCCAGCAACCTGGACAGGGGCAAGAACACTGAAGCTTTCTTT. The whole variable domain, filled in from reference TRBV7-2 and TRBJ1-1, reads GAGVSQSPSNKVTEKGKDVELRCDPISGHTALYWYRQSLGQGLEFLIYFQGNSAPDKSGLPSDRFSAERTGGSVSTLTIQRTQQEDSAVYLCASNLDRGKNTEAFFGQGTRLTVV.

Only one count was recorded for this clone. The chain carries TRBV5-1 and TRBJ2-2; 9 bases line up with TRBD1. Germline CDR1 and CDR2: SGHRS and YFSETQ. With 3 bases clipped from V and 4 bases from J, the junction kept 7 bases outside the gene matches. The CDR3 totals 16 residues. In nucleotides, the CDR3 is TGCGCCAGCAGCTGGGAGGGACAGGGAGGCACCGGGGAGCTGTTTTTT. Protein sequence: CASSWEGQGGTGELFF.

V is TRBV30 and J is TRBJ1-1; D gene ambiguous. V dropped 3 bases and J dropped 0 bases, with 11 bases sitting between them. The V gene's germline CDR1 is GTSNPN and CDR2 SVGIG (reference sequence). The length of the CDR3 is 14 residues. In nucleotides, the CDR3 is TGTGCCTGGAGCAGGACGGGAATGAACACTGAAGCTTTCTTT. Translated: CAWSRTGMNTEAFF.

The count of this clone is one. This chain links TRBV27 with TRBJ1-1; tentative D call: TRBD1 (5 bases). Germline V gene lookup returns CDR1 MNHEY and CDR2 SMNVEV (reference sequence). This CDR3 comprises 15 residues. V dropped 10 bases and J dropped 3 bases, with 21 bases sitting between them. DNA of the CDR3: TGTGCCACTCTGGGGGGGGGTCCTGGGGACACTGAAGCTTTCTTT. This encodes CATLGGGPGDTEAFF.

The CDR3 nucleotides are TGTGCCTCTGAAGACAGACAAACCTACGAGCAGTACTTC. Translation gives CASEDRQTYEQYF. The gene calls are TRBV28 and TRBJ2-7, with a tentative D call TRBD1 (5 bases). Germline CDR1 and CDR2: MDHEN and SYDVKM. The CDR3 is 13 residues long. Deletions cut 11 bases from V and 2 bases from J, with 16 bases between. Looking up the rest from reference TRBV28 and TRBJ2-7 gives the full variable domain: DVKVTQSSRYLVKRTGEKVFLECVQDMDHENMFWYRQDPGLGLRLIYFSYDVKMKEKGDIPEGYSVSREKKERFSLILESASTNQTSMYLCASEDRQTYEQYFGPGTRLTVT.

The chain has TRBV29-1 and TRBJ1-1, with a weak D call TRBD1 (5 bases). Trimming left V 4 bases short and J 4 bases short, with 10 bases between. This CDR3 comprises 12 residues. Per germline, CDR1 SQVTM and CDR2 ANQGSEA. The CDR3 reads CSVGPGGTEAFF. The CDR3 region has the DNA TGCAGCGTTGGCCCCGGGGGCACTGAAGCTTTCTTT. The full variable domain, in which reference TRBV29-1 and TRBJ1-1 provide the parts outside the CDR3, is SAVISQKPSRDICQRGTSLTIQCQVDSQVTMMFWYRQQPGQSLTLIATANQGSEATYESGFVIDKFPISRPNLTFSTLTVSNMSPEDSSIYLCSVGPGGTEAFFGQGTRLTVV.

The chain employs TRBV2 and TRBJ2-2; D uncertain. The V end was cut by 1 base, the J end by 1 base, with 10 bases between. Germline-derived CDR1 and CDR2 are SNHLY and FYNNEI. This CDR3 comprises 16 residues. The CDR3 DNA sequence: TGTGCCAGCAGTGAAGTCGTACTTAGGAACACCGGGGAGCTGTTTTTT. It yields the protein CASSEVVLRNTGELFF.

The chain couples TRBV7-2 to TRBJ1-2, with D possibly TRBD1 on 5 matching bases. Germline V CDR1 and CDR2: SGHTA, FQGNSA. Trimming left V 2 bases short and J 8 bases short, with 15 bases between. The CDR3 sequence is 14 residues long. This chain's CDR3 is CASSLSKGIGGYTF. The CDR3 DNA sequence: TGTGCCAGCAGCTTAAGTAAGGGGATCGGCGGCTACACCTTC.

J is TRBJ2-1 and V is TRBV13; 7 bases fit TRBD2. This CDR3 spans 14 amino acids. Germline assignment: CDR1 PRHDT and CDR2 FYEKMQ (reference sequence). V lost 5 bases to trimming and J lost 7 bases; unmatched junction nucleotides: 8. The CDR3 region has the DNA TGTGCCAGCAGCCGGACTAGTGGGGGGAATGAGCAGTTCTTC. As protein: CASSRTSGGNEQFF. The full variable domain, its missing parts supplied by reference TRBV13 and TRBJ2-1, is AAGVIQSPRHLIKEKRETATLKCYPIPRHDTVYWYQQGPGQDPQFLISFYEKMQSDKGSIPDRFSAQQFSDYHSELNMSSLELGDSALYFCASSRTSGGNEQFFGPGTRLTVL.

This chain links TRBV27 with TRBJ2-1; 8 bases align to TRBD1. Per the germline V gene, CDR1 is MNHEY and CDR2 is SMNVEV (reference sequence). CDR3 length: 18 amino acids. Unmatched junction bases numbered 14, after V lost 3 bases and J lost 4 bases. This chain's CDR3 is CASSFFAFGQGGYNEQFF. Written as DNA, the CDR3 is TGTGCCAGCAGTTTTTTTGCCTTTGGACAGGGCGGATACAATGAGCAGTTCTTC.

This rearrangement joins TRBV30 to TRBJ1-1, with a possible D match to TRBD1 (6 bases). CDR1 and CDR2 from the germline V gene are GTSNPN and SVGIG (reference sequence). CDR3 length: 13 residues. Trimming removed 8 bases at V and 4 bases at J, with 17 bases between. CDR3 DNA sequence: TGTGCCAAGATGAGGGCAGGGGCCACTGAAGCTTTCTTT. This gives the protein CAKMRAGATEAFF. The variable domain in full, completed from reference TRBV30 and TRBJ1-1, reads SQTIHQWPATLVQPVGSPLSLECTVEGTSNPNLYWYRQAAGRGLQLLFYSVGIGQISSEVPQNLSASRPQDRQFILSSKKLLLSDSGFYLCAKMRAGATEAFFGQGTRLTVV.

J is TRBJ2-2 and V is TRBV4-3; D is unclear. The CDR3 is 16 amino acids. Deletions cut 0 bases from V and 6 bases from J, with 14 bases between. Germline values: CDR1 LGHNA, CDR2 YSLEER. This CDR3 reads CASSQEDPGSSGELFF. As DNA, the CDR3 is TGCGCCAGCAGCCAAGAAGATCCGGGTTCTTCCGGGGAGCTGTTTTTT.

This clone was observed a single time. The chain links TRBV9 to TRBJ1-4; D might be TRBD1 (5 bases). Germline V lookup: CDR1 SGDLS, CDR2 YYNGEE. V lost 3 bases, J lost 8 bases, and 17 bases lay in between. There are 15 residues in the CDR3. The CDR3 loop is CASSDQGRSGEKLFF. CDR3 nucleotide sequence: TGTGCCAGCAGCGATCAGGGTCGATCAGGAGAAAAACTGTTTTTT.